This TCR beta chain was obtained from a study of regulatory T cells in long-lasting Graves disease. General observations from the study: Persistent disease preferred TRBV28, TRBJ1-2 and TRBJ2-5. Accuracy was possibly reduced by small sample size.

The sample's time point: persistent/refractory GD, antithyroid drugs over 5 years with positive TRAb. PBMC RNA served as the TCR library source. Clinicians diagnosed Graves' disease using American Thyroid Association guidelines. CDR1 and CDR2 (germline): SGHTA, FQGNSA. This CDR3 region has 12 residues. The V and J ends lost 2 bases and 10 bases respectively, with 11 bases between them. Worth noting for this clonotype: The target antigen is unknown.

Through Arm-PCR of CDR3 regions and iRepertoire HTBI primers, TCR beta libraries were built. Source study methods: Gene usage covered over 55 TRBV and 14 TRBJ segments. Via MiXCR, TCRdb re-called the multiplex PCR reads, giving one row per CDR3 protein. The V and J calls reflect TCRdb's pipeline rather than the authors' work. The table lists about 290,000 distinct CDR3 sequences, roughly a fifth of them singletons, with 56% in the top ten. The chain recombines TRBV7-2 with TRBJ2-5; no clear D. This clonotype was sampled from a female donor with Graves disease. The source material was peripheral blood mononuclear cells (PBMCs), sampled when the disease was refractory, from a patient treated with antithyroid drugs. The CDR3: CASSLFQDVQYF. CDR3 nucleotides: TGTGCCAGCAGCTTATTTCAGGACGTCCAGTACTTC.